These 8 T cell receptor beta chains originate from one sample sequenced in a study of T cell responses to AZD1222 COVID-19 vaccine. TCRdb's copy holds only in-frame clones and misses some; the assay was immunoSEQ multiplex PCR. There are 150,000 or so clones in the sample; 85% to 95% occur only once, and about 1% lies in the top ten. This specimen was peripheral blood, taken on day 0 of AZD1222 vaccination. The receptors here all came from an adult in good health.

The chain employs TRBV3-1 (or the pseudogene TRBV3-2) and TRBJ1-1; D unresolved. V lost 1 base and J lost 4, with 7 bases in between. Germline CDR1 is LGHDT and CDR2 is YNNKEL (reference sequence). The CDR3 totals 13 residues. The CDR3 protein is CASSQGSATEAFF. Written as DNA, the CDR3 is TGTGCCAGCAGCCAAGGATCGGCCACTGAAGCTTTCTTT.

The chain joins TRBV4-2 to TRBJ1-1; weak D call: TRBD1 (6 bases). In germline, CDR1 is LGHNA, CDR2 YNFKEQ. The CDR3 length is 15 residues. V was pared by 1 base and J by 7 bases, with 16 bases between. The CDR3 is CASSQVSRTEDEAFF. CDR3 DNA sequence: TGTGCCAGCAGCCAAGTTAGCAGGACAGAGGATGAAGCTTTCTTT.

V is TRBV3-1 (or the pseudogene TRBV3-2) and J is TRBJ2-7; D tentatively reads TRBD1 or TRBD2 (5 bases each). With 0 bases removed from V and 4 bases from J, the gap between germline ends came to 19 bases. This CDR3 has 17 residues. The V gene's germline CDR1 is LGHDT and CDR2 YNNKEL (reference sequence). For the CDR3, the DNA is TGTGCCAGCAGCCAAGAGCTAGCTCAGGGCATAATGTACGAGCAGTACTTC. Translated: CASSQELAQGIMYEQYF.

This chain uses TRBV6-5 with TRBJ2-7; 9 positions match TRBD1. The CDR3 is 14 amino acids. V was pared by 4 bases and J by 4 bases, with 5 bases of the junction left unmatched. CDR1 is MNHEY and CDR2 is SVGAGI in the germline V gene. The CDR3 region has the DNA TGTGCCAGCAGTTGGAACGACAGGGGGTACGAGCAGTACTTC. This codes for CASSWNDRGYEQYF.

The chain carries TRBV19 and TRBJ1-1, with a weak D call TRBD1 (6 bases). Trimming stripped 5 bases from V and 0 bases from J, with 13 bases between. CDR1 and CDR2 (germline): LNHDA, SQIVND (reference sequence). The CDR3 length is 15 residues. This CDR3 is CASSRGHGVNTEAFF. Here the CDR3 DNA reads TGTGCCAGTAGTCGGGGGCATGGGGTGAACACTGAAGCTTTCTTT.

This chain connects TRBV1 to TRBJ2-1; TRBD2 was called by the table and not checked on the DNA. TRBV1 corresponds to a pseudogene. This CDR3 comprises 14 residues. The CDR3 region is CTSIPVISYNEQFF. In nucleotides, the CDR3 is TGCACCAGCATCCCGGTTATCTCCTACAATGAGCAGTTCTTC.

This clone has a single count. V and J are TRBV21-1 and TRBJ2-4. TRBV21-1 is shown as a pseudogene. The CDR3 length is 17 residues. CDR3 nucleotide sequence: TGTGCCAGCAGCAAAGCTGGCGCAAACCTAGCCAAAAACATTCAGTACTTC. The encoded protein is CASSKAGANLAKNIQYF.

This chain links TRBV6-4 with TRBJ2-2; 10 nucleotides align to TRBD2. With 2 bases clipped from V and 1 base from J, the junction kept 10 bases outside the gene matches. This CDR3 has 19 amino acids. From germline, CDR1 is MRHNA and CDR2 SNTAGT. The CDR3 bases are TGTGCCAGCAGTGACAGGGGTCTAGCGGGGGCCCGGAACACCGGGGAGCTGTTTTTT. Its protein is CASSDRGLAGARNTGELFF.